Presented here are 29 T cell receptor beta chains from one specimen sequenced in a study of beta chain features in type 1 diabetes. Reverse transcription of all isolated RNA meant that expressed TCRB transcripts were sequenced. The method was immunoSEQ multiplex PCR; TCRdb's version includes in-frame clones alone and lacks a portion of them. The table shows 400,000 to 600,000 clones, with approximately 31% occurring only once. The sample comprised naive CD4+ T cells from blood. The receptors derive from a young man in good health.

CDR3 nucleotides: TGCGCCAGCAGCTTCGGACAGGAGAGCTACGAGCAGTACTTC. Protein: CASSFGQESYEQYF. The chain couples TRBV5-1 to TRBJ2-7; TRBD1 aligns across 7 bases. The V and J ends lost 2 bases and 3 bases, in that order; junction bases with no gene match: 5. CDR1 is SGHRS and CDR2 is YFSETQ in the germline V gene. The CDR3 runs 14 residues.

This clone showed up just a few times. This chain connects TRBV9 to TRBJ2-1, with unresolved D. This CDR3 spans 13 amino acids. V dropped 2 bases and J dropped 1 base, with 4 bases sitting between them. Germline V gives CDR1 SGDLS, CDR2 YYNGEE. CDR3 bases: TGTGCCAGCAGCGTGTTATCCTACAATGAGCAGTTCTTC. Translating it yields CASSVLSYNEQFF.

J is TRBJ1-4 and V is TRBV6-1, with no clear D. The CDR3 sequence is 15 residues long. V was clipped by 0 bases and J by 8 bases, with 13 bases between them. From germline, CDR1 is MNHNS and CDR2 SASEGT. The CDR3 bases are TGTGCCAGCAGTGAAGCGGGAGGGAGGAGCGAAAAACTGTTTTTT. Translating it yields CASSEAGGRSEKLFF.

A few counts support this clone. Here the CDR3 DNA reads TGCGCCAGCAGCCGGCAGCGGGAAGATACGCAGTATTTT. Amino acids: CASSRQREDTQYF. The chain employs TRBV4-3 and TRBJ2-3; 7 bases are shared with TRBD2. With V trimmed by 4 bases and J by 5 bases, 3 bases remained unmatched. This CDR3 is 13 amino acids long. Germline CDR1 and CDR2: LGHNA and YSLEER.

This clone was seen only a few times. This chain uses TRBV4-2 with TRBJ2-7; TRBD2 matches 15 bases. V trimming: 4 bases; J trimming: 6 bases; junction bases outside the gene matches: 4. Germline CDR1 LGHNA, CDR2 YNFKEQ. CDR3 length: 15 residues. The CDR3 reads CASSRPGLAGGEQYF. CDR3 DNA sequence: TGTGCCAGCAGCCGGCCGGGACTAGCGGGAGGCGAGCAGTACTTC.

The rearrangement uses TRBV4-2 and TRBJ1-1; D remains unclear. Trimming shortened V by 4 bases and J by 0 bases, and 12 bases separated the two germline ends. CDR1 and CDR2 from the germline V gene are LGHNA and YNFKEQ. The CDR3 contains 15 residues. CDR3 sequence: CASSPRMRMNTEAFF. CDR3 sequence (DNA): TGTGCCAGCAGCCCCCGGATGCGGATGAACACTGAAGCTTTCTTT.

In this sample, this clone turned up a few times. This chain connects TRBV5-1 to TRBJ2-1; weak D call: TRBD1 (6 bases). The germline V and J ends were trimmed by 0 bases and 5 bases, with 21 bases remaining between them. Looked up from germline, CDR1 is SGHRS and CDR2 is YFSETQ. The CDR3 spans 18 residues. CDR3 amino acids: CASSLGTLKQGRDNEQFF. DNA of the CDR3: TGCGCCAGCAGCTTGGGCACGTTGAAACAGGGACGGGACAATGAGCAGTTCTTC.

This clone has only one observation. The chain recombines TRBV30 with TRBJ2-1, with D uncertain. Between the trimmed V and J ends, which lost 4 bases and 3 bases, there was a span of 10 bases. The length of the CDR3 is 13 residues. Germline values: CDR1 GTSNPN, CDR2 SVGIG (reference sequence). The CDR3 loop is CAWTARGYNEQFF. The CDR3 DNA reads TGTGCCTGGACTGCCCGCGGCTACAATGAGCAGTTCTTC.

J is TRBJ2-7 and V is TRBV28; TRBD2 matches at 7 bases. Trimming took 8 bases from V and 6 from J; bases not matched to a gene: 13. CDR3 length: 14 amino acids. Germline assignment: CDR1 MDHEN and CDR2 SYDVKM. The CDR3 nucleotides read TGTGCCAGCCTCCCGGCGGGAGCGTCCCTCGAGCAGTACTTC. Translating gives CASLPAGASLEQYF.

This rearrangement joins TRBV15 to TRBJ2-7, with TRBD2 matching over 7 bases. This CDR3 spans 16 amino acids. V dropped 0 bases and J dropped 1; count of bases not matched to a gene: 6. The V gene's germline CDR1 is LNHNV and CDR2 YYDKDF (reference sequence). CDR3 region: CATSRDPGGSSYEQYF. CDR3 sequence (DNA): TGTGCCACCAGCAGAGATCCGGGAGGTTCATCCTACGAGCAGTACTTC. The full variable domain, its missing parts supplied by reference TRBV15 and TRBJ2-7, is DAMVIQNPRYQVTQFGKPVTLSCSQTLNHNVMYWYQQKSSQAPKLLFHYYDKDFNNEADTPDNFQSRRPNTSFCFLDIRSPGLGDTAMYLCATSRDPGGSSYEQYFGPGTRLTVT.

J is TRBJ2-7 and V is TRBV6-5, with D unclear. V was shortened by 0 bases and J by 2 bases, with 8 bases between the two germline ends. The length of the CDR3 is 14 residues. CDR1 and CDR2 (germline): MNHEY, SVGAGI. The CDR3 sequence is CASSYSAAPYEQYF. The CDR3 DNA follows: TGTGCCAGCAGTTACTCGGCAGCACCCTACGAGCAGTACTTC.

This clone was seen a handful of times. CDR3 nucleotide sequence: TGTGCCAGCAGTGAATATAGGCAGCGGAGCACAGATACGCAGTATTTT. It is translated as CASSEYRQRSTDTQYF. This chain links TRBV25-1 with TRBJ2-3; TRBD2 is a possible D gene (5 bases). V was cut by 0 bases and J by 0 bases, with 10 bases left in between. CDR1 is MGHDK and CDR2 is SYGVNS in the germline V gene. This CDR3 contains 16 residues. Looking up the rest from reference TRBV25-1 and TRBJ2-3 gives the full variable domain: EADIYQTPRYLVIGTGKKITLECSQTMGHDKMYWYQQDPGMELHLIHYSYGVNSTEKGDLSSESTVSRIRTEHFPLTLESARPSHTSQYLCASSEYRQRSTDTQYFGPGTRLTVL.

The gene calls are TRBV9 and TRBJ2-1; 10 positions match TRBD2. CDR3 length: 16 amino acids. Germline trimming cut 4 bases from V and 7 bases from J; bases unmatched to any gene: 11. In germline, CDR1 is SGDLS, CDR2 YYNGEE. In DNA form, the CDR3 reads TGTGCCAGCAGCAAAACTCAAACTAGCGGGAAAAATGAGCAGTTCTTC. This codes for CASSKTQTSGKNEQFF.

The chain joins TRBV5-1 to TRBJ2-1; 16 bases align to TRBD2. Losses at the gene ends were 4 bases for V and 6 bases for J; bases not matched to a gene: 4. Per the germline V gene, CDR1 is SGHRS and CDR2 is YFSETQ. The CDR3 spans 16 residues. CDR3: CASSMGLAGGRNEQFF. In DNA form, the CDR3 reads TGCGCCAGCAGCATGGGACTAGCGGGAGGGCGCAATGAGCAGTTCTTC.

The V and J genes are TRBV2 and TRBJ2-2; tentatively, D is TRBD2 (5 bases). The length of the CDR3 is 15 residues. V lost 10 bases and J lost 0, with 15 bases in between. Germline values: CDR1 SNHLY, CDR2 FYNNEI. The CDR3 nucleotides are TGTGCCACCAAACCCCGGGAATCGAACACCGGGGAGCTGTTTTTT. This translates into CATKPRESNTGELFF.

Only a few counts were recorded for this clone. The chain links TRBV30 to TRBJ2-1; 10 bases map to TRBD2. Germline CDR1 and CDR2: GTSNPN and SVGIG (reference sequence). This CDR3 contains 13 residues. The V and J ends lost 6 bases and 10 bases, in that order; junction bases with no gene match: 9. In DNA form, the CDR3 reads TGTGCCTGTAGTAGAGCGGGAGGGCCCGAGCAGTTCTTC. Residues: CACSRAGGPEQFF.

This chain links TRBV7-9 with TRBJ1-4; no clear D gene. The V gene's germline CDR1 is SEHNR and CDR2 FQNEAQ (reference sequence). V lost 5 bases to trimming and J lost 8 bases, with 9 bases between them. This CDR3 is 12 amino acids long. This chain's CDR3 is CASSAQGEKLFF. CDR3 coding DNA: TGTGCCAGCAGCGCCCAAGGGGAAAAACTGTTTTTT.

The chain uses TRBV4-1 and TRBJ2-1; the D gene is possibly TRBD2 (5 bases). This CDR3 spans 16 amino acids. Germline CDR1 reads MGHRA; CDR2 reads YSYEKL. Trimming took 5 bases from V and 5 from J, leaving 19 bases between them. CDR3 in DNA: TGCGCCAGCAGCAACCCCGGGGTAGCGCGAGACAATGAGCAGTTCTTC. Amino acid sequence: CASSNPGVARDNEQFF.

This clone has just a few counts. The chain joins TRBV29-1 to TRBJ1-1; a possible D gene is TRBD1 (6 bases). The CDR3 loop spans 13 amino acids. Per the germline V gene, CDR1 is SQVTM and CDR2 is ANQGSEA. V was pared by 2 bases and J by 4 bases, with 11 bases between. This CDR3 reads CSVEQGLSTEAFF. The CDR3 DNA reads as TGCAGCGTTGAACAGGGGTTGAGCACTGAAGCTTTCTTT.

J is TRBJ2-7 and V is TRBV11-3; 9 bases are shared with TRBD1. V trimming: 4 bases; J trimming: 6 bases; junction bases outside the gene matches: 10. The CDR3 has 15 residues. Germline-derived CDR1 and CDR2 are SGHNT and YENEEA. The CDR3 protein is CASSSIQGAQIEQYF. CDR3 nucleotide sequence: TGTGCCAGCAGCTCCATACAGGGGGCGCAAATCGAGCAGTACTTC.

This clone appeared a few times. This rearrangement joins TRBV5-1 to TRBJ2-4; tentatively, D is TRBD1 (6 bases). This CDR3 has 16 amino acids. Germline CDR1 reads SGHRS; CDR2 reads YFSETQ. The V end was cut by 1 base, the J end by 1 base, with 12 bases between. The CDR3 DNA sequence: TGCGCCAGCAGCTTGCCCCCAGGGGCGGCCAAAAACATTCAGTACTTC. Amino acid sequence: CASSLPPGAAKNIQYF.

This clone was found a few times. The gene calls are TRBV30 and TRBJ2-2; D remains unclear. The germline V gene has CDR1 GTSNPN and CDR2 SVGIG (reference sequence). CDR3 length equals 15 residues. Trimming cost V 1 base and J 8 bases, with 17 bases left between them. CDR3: CAWSGTSPHEGELFF. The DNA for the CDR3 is TGTGCCTGGAGTGGCACCTCCCCCCATGAGGGGGAGCTGTTTTTT.

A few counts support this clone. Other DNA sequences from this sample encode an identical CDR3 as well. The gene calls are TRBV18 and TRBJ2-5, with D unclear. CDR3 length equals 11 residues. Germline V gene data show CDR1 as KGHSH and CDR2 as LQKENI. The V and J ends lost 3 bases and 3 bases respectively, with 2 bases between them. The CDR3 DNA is TGTGCCAGCTCACCTGAAGAGACCCAGTACTTC. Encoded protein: CASSPEETQYF.

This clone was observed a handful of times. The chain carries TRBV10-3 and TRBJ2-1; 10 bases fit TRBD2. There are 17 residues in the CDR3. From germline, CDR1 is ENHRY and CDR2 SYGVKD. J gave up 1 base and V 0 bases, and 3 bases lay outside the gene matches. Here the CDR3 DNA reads TGTGCCATCAGTGAGTCGGTAGCGGGAGGATCCTACAATGAGCAGTTCTTC. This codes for CAISESVAGGSYNEQFF.

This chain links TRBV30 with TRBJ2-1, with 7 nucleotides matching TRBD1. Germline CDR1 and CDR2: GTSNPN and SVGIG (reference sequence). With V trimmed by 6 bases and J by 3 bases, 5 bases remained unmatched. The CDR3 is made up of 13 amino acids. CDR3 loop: CACYRTGYNEQFF. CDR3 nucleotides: TGTGCCTGTTACCGGACAGGCTACAATGAGCAGTTCTTC.

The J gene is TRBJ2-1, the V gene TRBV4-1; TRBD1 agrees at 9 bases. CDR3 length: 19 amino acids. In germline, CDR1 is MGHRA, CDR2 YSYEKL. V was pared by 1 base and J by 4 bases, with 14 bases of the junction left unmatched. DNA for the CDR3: TGCGCCAGCAGCCAAGCAGTCTTCACCGGGACAGGGACGTACAATGAGCAGTTCTTC. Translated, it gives CASSQAVFTGTGTYNEQFF.

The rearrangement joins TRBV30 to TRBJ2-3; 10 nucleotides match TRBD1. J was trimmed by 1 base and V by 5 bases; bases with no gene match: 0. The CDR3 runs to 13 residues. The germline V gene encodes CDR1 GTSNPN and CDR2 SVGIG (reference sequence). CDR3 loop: CAWGTGGTDTQYF. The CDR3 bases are TGTGCCTGGGGGACAGGGGGCACAGATACGCAGTATTTT.

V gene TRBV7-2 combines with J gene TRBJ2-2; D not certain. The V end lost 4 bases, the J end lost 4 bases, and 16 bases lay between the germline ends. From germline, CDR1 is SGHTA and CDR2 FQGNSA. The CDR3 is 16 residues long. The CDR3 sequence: CASSSGYTPGTGELFF. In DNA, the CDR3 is TGTGCCAGCAGCTCAGGATATACCCCGGGCACCGGGGAGCTGTTTTTT.

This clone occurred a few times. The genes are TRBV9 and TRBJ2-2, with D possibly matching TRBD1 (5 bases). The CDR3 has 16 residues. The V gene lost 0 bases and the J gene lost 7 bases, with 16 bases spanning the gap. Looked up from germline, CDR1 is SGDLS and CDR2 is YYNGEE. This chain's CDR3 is CASSVEEQGIVGELFF. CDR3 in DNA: TGTGCCAGCAGCGTAGAGGAGCAGGGCATCGTCGGGGAGCTGTTTTTT.